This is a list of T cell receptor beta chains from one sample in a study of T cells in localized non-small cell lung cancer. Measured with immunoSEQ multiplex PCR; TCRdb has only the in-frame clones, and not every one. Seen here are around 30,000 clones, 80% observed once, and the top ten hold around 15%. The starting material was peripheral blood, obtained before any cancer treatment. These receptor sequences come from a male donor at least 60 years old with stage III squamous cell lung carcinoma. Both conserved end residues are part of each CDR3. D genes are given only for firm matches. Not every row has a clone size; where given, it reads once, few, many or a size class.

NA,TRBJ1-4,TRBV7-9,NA,CASSGTIVGEKLFF,TGTGCCAGCAGTGGTACGATTGTAGGTGAAAAACTGTTTTTT
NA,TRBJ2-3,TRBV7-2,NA,CASSLVGSRDTDTQYF,TGTGCCAGCAGCTTAGTGGGTTCCCGGGACACAGATACGCAGTATTTT
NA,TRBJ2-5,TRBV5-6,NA,CASSLSSQETQYF,TGTGCCAGCAGTCTCAGCAGCCAAGAGACCCAGTACTTC
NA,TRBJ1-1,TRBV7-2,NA,CASSRDSITEAFF,TGTGCCAGCAGTCGTGACAGTATCACTGAAGCTTTCTTT
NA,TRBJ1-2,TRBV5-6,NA,CASSVGYGYTF,TGTGCCAGCAGCGTCGGCTATGGCTACACCTTC
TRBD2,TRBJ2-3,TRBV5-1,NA,CASSLGGTSAMDTQYF,TGCGCCAGCAGCTTGGGCGGGACTAGCGCAATGGATACGCAGTATTTT
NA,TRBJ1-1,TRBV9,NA,CASSVATATTEAFF,TGTGCCAGCAGCGTAGCTACGGCCACCACTGAAGCTTTCTTT
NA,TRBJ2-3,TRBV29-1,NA,CSVDLQGQGDTQYF,TGCAGCGTTGATTTGCAGGGGCAAGGAGATACGCAGTATTTT
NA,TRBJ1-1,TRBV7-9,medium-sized,CASSPETVNTEAFF,TGTGCCAGCAGCCCCGAGACGGTGAACACTGAAGCTTTCTTT
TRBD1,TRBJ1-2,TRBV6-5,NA,CASSPQGQNYGYTF,TGTGCCAGCAGTCCTCAGGGACAGAACTATGGCTACACCTTC
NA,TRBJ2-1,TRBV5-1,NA,CASSPNAYSSNEQFF,TGCGCCAGCAGCCCCAATGCCTACTCGTCCAATGAGCAGTTCTTC
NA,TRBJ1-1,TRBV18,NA,CASSPPSLNTEAFF,TGTGCCAGCTCGCCGCCTTCGTTGAACACTGAAGCTTTCTTT
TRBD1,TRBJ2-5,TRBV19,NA,CASSMRGTDRRTQYF,TGTGCCAGTAGTATGAGGGGGACAGATCGGCGGACCCAGTACTTC
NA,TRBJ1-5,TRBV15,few,CATSRDWDQPQHF,TGTGCCACCAGCAGAGATTGGGACCAGCCCCAGCATTTT
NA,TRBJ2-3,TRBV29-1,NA,CSARTGKTSTDTQYF,TGCAGCGCCCGGACGGGCAAAACTAGCACAGATACGCAGTATTTT
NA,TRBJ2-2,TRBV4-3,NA,CASSHLTGELFF,TGCGCCAGCAGCCATTTAACCGGGGAGCTGTTTTTT
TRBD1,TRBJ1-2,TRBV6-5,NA,CASFPGQGSYTF,TGTGCCAGCTTCCCTGGACAGGGAAGCTACACCTTC
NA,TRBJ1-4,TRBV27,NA,CASSLGPWEKLFF,TGTGCCAGCAGTTTGGGCCCGTGGGAAAAACTGTTTTTT
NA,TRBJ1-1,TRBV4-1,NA,CASSQSEQTHHEAFF,TGCGCCAGCAGCCAATCAGAACAGACCCATCATGAAGCTTTCTTT
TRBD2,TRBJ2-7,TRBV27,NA,CASCPSGREYEQYF,TGTGCCAGCTGTCCCAGCGGGAGGGAATACGAGCAGTACTTC
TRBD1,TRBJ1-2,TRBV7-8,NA,CASSIGQDYGYTF,TGTGCCAGCAGCATCGGACAGGACTATGGCTACACCTTC
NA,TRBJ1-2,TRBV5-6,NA,CASSPVSGGNSGYTF,TGTGCCAGCAGCCCAGTGTCGGGGGGTAACAGTGGCTACACCTTC
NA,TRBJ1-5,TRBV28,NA,CASTRTDWDNQPQHF,TGTGCCAGCACCAGGACGGACTGGGACAATCAGCCCCAGCATTTT
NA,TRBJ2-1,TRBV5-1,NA,CASSPGQGQSEQFF,TGCGCCAGCAGCCCAGGACAAGGCCAATCGGAGCAGTTCTTC
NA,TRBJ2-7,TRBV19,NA,CASSIKGGTPYEQYF,TGTGCCAGTAGTATTAAGGGGGGCACCCCCTACGAGCAGTACTTC
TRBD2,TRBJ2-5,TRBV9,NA,CASSEGLAGEETQYF,TGTGCCAGCAGCGAGGGACTAGCGGGAGAGGAGACCCAGTACTTC
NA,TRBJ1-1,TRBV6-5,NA,CASSYSGGSTAFF,TGTGCCAGCAGTTACTCGGGGGGATCCACAGCTTTCTTT
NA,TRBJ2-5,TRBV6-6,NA,CASSFAGGKETQYF,TGTGCCAGCAGTTTTGCGGGCGGAAAAGAGACCCAGTACTTC
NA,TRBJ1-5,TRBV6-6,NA,CASSYGGNQPQHF,TGTGCCAGCAGTTACGGGGGCAATCAGCCCCAGCATTTT
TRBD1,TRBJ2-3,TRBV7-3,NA,CASSSRTGGLDTQYF,TGTGCCAGCAGCTCCCGGACAGGGGGCTTAGATACGCAGTATTTT
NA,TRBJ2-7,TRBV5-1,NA,CASSQSQGHEQYF,TGCGCCAGCAGCCAGTCTCAGGGGCACGAGCAGTACTTC
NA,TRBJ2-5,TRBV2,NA,CASKGRTQETQYF,TGTGCCAGCAAGGGCAGGACCCAAGAGACCCAGTACTTC
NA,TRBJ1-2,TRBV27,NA,CASSGGQGAYGYTF,TGTGCCAGCAGTGGGGGGCAGGGCGCCTATGGCTACACCTTC
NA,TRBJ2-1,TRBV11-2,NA,CASSFPRVGGGEGEQFF,TGTGCCAGCAGCTTCCCCCGGGTAGGGGGAGGGGAGGGTGAGCAGTTCTTC
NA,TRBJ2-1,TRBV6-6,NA,CASSYLGLPEQFF,TGTGCCAGCAGTTACTTAGGACTACCTGAGCAGTTCTTC
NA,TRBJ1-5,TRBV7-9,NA,CASSLIENQPQHF,TGTGCCAGCAGCTTAATAGAAAATCAGCCCCAGCATTTT
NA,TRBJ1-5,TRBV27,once,CASSTVSNQPQHF,TGTGCCAGCAGTACCGTTAGCAATCAGCCCCAGCATTTT
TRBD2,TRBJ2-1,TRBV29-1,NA,CSVRGGTNNEQFF,TGCAGCGTTCGGGGAGGGACTAACAATGAGCAGTTCTTC
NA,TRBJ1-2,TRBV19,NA,CASSHGQQTYTF,TGTGCCAGTAGCCACGGGCAGCAAACCTACACCTTC
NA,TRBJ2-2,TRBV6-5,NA,CASSFLPGDGELFF,TGTGCCAGCAGTTTTTTACCAGGGGACGGGGAGCTGTTTTTT
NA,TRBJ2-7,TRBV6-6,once,CASSSHYEQYF,TGTGCCAGCAGCTCCCACTACGAGCAGTACTTC
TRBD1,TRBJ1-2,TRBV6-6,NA,CASSPTGNDGYTF,TGTGCCAGCAGTCCGACAGGGAACGATGGCTACACCTTC
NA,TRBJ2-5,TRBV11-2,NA,CASSLVVEGPRETQYF,TGTGCCAGCAGCTTAGTTGTCGAGGGCCCCCGGGAGACCCAGTACTTC
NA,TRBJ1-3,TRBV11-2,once,CASSLEGIRVSGNTIYF,TGTGCCAGCAGCTTAGAAGGGATTCGGGTCTCTGGAAACACCATATATTTT
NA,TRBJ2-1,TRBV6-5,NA,CASSYSDLIWHNEQFF,TGTGCCAGCAGTTACTCGGACCTCATTTGGCACAATGAGCAGTTCTTC
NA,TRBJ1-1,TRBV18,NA,CASSPTRMNTEAFF,TGTGCCAGCTCACCGACGAGAATGAACACTGAAGCTTTCTTT
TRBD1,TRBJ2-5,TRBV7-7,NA,CASSHLPLGQTQETQYF,TGTGCTAGCAGCCATCTACCCCTGGGACAGACCCAAGAGACCCAGTACTTC
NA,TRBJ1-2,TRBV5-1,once,CASSLWGSQNYGYTF,TGCGCCAGCAGCTTGTGGGGGAGTCAGAACTATGGCTACACCTTC
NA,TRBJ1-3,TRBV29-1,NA,CSVYREVRNTIYF,TGCAGCGTTTACCGGGAGGTCCGAAACACCATATATTTT
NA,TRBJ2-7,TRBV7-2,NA,CASSLGLEYEQYF,TGTGCCAGCAGCTTAGGACTAGAGTACGAGCAGTACTTC
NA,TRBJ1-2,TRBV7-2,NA,CASSAGEGYTF,TGTGCCAGCAGCGCCGGGGAGGGCTACACCTTC
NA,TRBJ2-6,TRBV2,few,CATRGSGANVLTF,TGTGCCACCAGGGGATCTGGGGCCAACGTCCTGACTTTC
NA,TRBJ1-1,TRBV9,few,CASSVDLNTEAFF,TGTGCCAGCAGCGTAGACCTGAACACTGAAGCTTTCTTT